One sample yielded the 14 T cell receptor beta chains listed below, sequenced in a study of T cells in localized non-small cell lung cancer. Clones were sequenced by immunoSEQ multiplex PCR, and TCRdb holds only the in-frame ones, with some missing. The profile covers 50,000 to 75,000 clones, with approximately 91% appearing a single time and just under 20% taken by the ten largest. This sample comprised peripheral blood, obtained before any cancer treatment. Receptors originate from a man aged 40 to 70 with stage I lung adenocarcinoma.

The chain combines TRBV11-1 with TRBJ1-1; 9 positions match TRBD1. From germline, CDR1 is SGHAT and CDR2 FQDESV (reference sequence). The CDR3 length is 14 residues. V was pared by 5 bases and J by 6 bases, with 7 bases of the junction left unmatched. The CDR3 is CASSQQGASAEAFF. CDR3 DNA sequence: TGTGCCAGCAGCCAACAGGGGGCATCGGCTGAAGCTTTCTTT.

The genes are TRBV5-4 and TRBJ1-3, with unresolved D. Germline CDR1 reads SGHNT; CDR2 reads YYREEE (reference sequence). The CDR3 has 15 amino acids. V gave up 4 bases and J gave up 2 bases, with 13 bases separating them. CDR3 DNA: TGTGCCAGCAGCCGCCCGGGAGTGCCTGGAAACACCATATATTTT. Translation: CASSRPGVPGNTIYF.

The chain couples TRBV6-6 to TRBJ2-1; 7 bases align to TRBD1. CDR1 is MNHNY and CDR2 is SVGAGI in the germline V gene (reference sequence). The CDR3 covers 14 residues. Trimming took 5 bases from V and 4 from J; bases not matched to a gene: 5. CDR3 amino acids: CASSLEDRYNEQFF. As DNA, the CDR3 is TGTGCCAGCAGTCTCGAGGACAGGTACAATGAGCAGTTCTTC.

The chain links TRBV5-1 to TRBJ2-3, with a tentative D call TRBD2 (7 bases). Germline-derived CDR1 and CDR2 are SGHRS and YFSETQ. V was pared by 5 bases and J by 0 bases, with 13 bases between. The CDR3 is 15 residues long. DNA of the CDR3: TGCGCCAGCAGATCCGGGGGGCGCAGCACAGATACGCAGTATTTT. It specifies CASRSGGRSTDTQYF.

V is TRBV30 and J is TRBJ2-4; 7 bases match TRBD2. The CDR3 is 15 residues long. Trimming took 3 bases from V and 4 from J; bases not matched to a gene: 9. In germline, CDR1 is GTSNPN, CDR2 SVGIG (reference sequence). The CDR3, as DNA: TGTGCCTGGAGCTCCCGATGGGGGGGAAAAAACATTCAGTACTTC. It is translated as CAWSSRWGGKNIQYF.

This sequence joins TRBV10-3 and TRBJ2-1; TRBD2 matches at 7 bases. V trimming: 4 bases; J trimming: 5 bases; junction bases outside the gene matches: 8. Per the germline V gene, CDR1 is ENHRY and CDR2 is SYGVKD. This CDR3 spans 15 amino acids. CDR3 sequence: CAISVDAAGNNEQFF. As DNA, the CDR3 is TGTGCCATCAGTGTTGATGCAGCGGGAAACAATGAGCAGTTCTTC.

The genes are TRBV4-2 and TRBJ1-2, with 9 bases aligning to TRBD1. V trimming: 3 bases; J trimming: 4 bases; junction bases outside the gene matches: 9. CDR1 is LGHNA and CDR2 is YNFKEQ in the germline V gene. This CDR3 comprises 16 residues. The CDR3 is CASSHSGTGRSYGYTF. Written as DNA, the CDR3 is TGTGCCAGCAGCCACTCCGGGACAGGGAGGAGCTATGGCTACACCTTC.

V is TRBV27 and J is TRBJ1-2; 7 bases fit TRBD1. The CDR3 extends over 15 amino acids. The ends lost 1 base at V and 7 bases at J; junction bases unmatched: 9. Germline lookup yields CDR1 MNHEY and CDR2 SMNVEV (reference sequence). The CDR3 DNA follows: TGTGCCAGCAGTTTATATCGACAGGGCGGCGCTGGCTACACCTTC. Its translation: CASSLYRQGGAGYTF.

This clone has more than one count but fewer than ten. The chain joins TRBV28 to TRBJ1-2; D is possibly TRBD1 (5 bases). Trimming shortened V by 3 bases and J by 8 bases, and 10 bases separated the two germline ends. This CDR3 spans 12 amino acids. Germline V lookup: CDR1 MDHEN, CDR2 SYDVKM. CDR3 bases: TGTGCCAGCAGTTTCGGGGGTGAGGGCTACACCTTC. As protein: CASSFGGEGYTF.

The chain links TRBV27 to TRBJ2-3, with 7 positions matching TRBD1. With 8 bases clipped from V and 0 bases from J, the junction kept 8 bases outside the gene matches. The CDR3 runs 15 residues. In germline, CDR1 is MNHEY, CDR2 SMNVEV (reference sequence). The CDR3 protein is CASATGTVSTDTQYF. The CDR3 DNA reads TGTGCCAGCGCCACAGGGACAGTCAGCACAGATACGCAGTATTTT.

The gene calls are TRBV28 and TRBJ2-7; 12 bases map to TRBD1. The CDR3 covers 17 residues. Per the germline V gene, CDR1 is MDHEN and CDR2 is SYDVKM. V lost 1 base, J lost 7 bases, and 11 bases stayed unmatched. The CDR3 nucleotides are TGTGCCAGCAGTTTATTTGTCCCGGGACAGGGGGCGCATGAGCAGTACTTC. As protein: CASSLFVPGQGAHEQYF.

The V gene is TRBV5-4, the J gene TRBJ1-1, with D maybe TRBD1 (5 bases). The CDR3 is made up of 16 amino acids. Looked up from germline, CDR1 is SGHNT and CDR2 is YYREEE (reference sequence). V lost 2 bases to trimming and J lost 0 bases, with 14 bases between them. The CDR3 spells CASSFGQGMMNTEAFF. The CDR3 region has the DNA TGTGCCAGCAGCTTTGGCCAGGGAATGATGAACACTGAAGCTTTCTTT. The whole variable domain, remainder taken from reference TRBV5-4 and TRBJ1-1, is ETGVTQSPTHLIKTRGQQVTLRCSSQSGHNTVSWYQQALGQGPQFIFQYYREEENGRGNFPPRFSGLQFPNYSSELNVNALELDDSALYLCASSFGQGMMNTEAFFGQGTRLTVV.

As regards this clone: Compared with germline, one end of the junction differs, possibly owing to a read error. This sequence joins TRBV7-7 and TRBJ2-5, with TRBD2 matching 7 bases. In germline, CDR1 is SSHAT, CDR2 FNYEAQ (reference sequence). The CDR3 spans 15 residues. CDR3 bases: TGTGCTAGCAGCTTATCCGGGGGGAACCAAGAGACCCAGTACTTC. Protein: CASSLSGGNQETQYF.

This clone was seen more than once but under ten times. This sequence joins TRBV7-3 and TRBJ2-1; TRBD1 aligns across 9 bases. Germline trimming cut 1 base from V and 6 bases from J; bases unmatched to any gene: 4. The CDR3 covers 15 residues. Per the germline V gene, CDR1 is SGHTA and CDR2 is FQGTGA. In DNA, the CDR3 is TGTGCCAGCAGCTTAATACAGGGGGCCGTCAATGAGCAGTTCTTC. As protein: CASSLIQGAVNEQFF. Variable domain in full (rest from reference TRBV7-3 and TRBJ2-1): GAGVSQTPSNKVTEKGKYVELRCDPISGHTALYWYRQSLGQGPEFLIYFQGTGAADDSGLPNDRFFAVRPEGSVSTLKIQRTERGDSAVYLCASSLIQGAVNEQFFGPGTRLTVL.